Sequencing of this TCR beta chain was carried out in a study of blood T cell repertoires in COVID-19. Study context: COVID-19 samples from acute and convalescent phases originated in the United States, Italy and Spain. PBMCs, B-cell-depleted T cells, or T cells provided the cDNA or gDNA that made up the material.

This clone has only a few counts. Unmatched junction bases numbered 6, after V lost 2 bases and J lost 5 bases. The V gene's germline CDR1 is SGHRS and CDR2 YFSETQ. The CDR3 extends over 14 amino acids. Authors' analysis steps: How many nucleated cells were present was estimated from reference gene primer amplification. Data came from immunoSEQ multiplex PCR; TCRdb stores just in-frame clones and leaves some out. That table furnishes V, J and clone size, whereas the DNA furnished D and trimming. The data contain roughly 87,000 clones, 70% to 85% of them singletons. The sequenced sample consisted of peripheral blood. The clonotype originates from a woman aged 60-75 years with acute or convalescent COVID-19. V is TRBV5-1 and J is TRBJ2-5, with TRBD1 identical over 7 bases. CDR3: CASSLTGVGETQYF. In DNA, the CDR3 is TGCGCCAGCAGCTTAACAGGGGTGGGGGAGACCCAGTACTTC. Full variable domain (outside the CDR3, taken from reference TRBV5-1 and TRBJ2-5): KAGVTQTPRYLIKTRGQQVTLSCSPISGHRSVSWYQQTPGQGLQFLFEYFSETQRNKGNFPGRFSGRQFSNSRSEMNVSTLELGDSALYLCASSLTGVGETQYFGPGTRLLVL.